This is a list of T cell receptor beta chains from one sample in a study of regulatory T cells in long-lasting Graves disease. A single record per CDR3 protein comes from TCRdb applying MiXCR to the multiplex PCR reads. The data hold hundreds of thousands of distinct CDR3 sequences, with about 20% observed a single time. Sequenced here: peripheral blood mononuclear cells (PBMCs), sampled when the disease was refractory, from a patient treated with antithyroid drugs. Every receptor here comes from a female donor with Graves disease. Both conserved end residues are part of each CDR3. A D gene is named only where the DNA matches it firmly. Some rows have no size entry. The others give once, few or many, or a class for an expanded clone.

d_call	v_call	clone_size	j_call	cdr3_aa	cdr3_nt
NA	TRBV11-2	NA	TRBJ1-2	CASSPDRGLYTF	TGTGCCAGCAGCCCCGACCGCGGTCTCTACACCTTC
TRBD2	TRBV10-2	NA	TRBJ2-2	CASSMRGGTGELFF	TGCGCCAGCAGCATGCGGGGGGGGACCGGGGAGCTGTTTTTT
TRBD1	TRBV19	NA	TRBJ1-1	CASSFRIPRTGGTEAFF	TGTGCCAGTAGTTTTCGTATTCCAAGGACAGGAGGCACTGAAGCTTTCTTT
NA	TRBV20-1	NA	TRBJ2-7	CSASRSGPREQYF	TGCAGTGCTAGTCGTAGCGGACCGCGGGAGCAGTACTTC
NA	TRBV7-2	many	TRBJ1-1	CASSRIAGYGNTEAFF	TGTGCCAGCAGCCGCATAGCAGGATACGGAAACACTGAAGCTTTCTTT
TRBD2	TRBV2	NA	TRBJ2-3	CASSFFGGSPGDTQYF	TGTGCCAGCAGCTTCTTCGGCGGGAGCCCGGGAGATACGCAGTATTTT
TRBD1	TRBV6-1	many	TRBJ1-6	CASRAQGPEGSPLHF	TGTGCCAGCAGAGCACAGGGGCCTGAAGGTTCACCCCTCCACTTT
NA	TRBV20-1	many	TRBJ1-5	CSALTGSPGNQPQHF	TGCAGTGCTTTAACAGGTTCTCCTGGCAATCAGCCCCAGCATTTT
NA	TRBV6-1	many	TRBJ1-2	CASRETAALYTF	TGTGCCAGCAGAGAGACAGCGGCGTTGTACACCTTC
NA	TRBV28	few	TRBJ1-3	CASSSRQTRNTIYF	TGTGCCAGCAGTTCCCGACAGACCCGAAACACCATATATTTT
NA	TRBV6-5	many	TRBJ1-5	CASSYVPGTGNQPQHF	TGTGCCAGCAGTTATGTCCCGGGCACGGGCAATCAGCCCCAGCATTTT
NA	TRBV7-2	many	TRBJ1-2	CTSSTEALPNYGYTF	TGTACCAGCAGCACCGAGGCCCTACCTAACTATGGCTACACCTTC
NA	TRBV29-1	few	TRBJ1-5	CSVEAAGSAQHF	TGCAGCGTTGAGGCGGCGGGATCGGCCCAGCATTTT
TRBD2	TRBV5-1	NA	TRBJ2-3	CASSLVLAGGTDTQYF	TGCGCCAGCAGCTTGGTACTAGCGGGGGGCACAGATACGCAGTATTTT
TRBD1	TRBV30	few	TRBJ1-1	CACPGQGNTEAFF	TGTGCCTGTCCGGGACAGGGTAACACTGAAGCTTTCTTT
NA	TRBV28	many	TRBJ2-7	CASSHPRTAYEQYF	TGTGCCAGCAGTCACCCGAGGACAGCCTACGAGCAGTACTTC
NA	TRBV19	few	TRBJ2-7	CASSEDRPSYEQYF	TGTGCCAGTAGTGAGGACAGACCCTCCTACGAGCAGTACTTC
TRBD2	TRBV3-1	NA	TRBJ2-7	CASSQAEVGLAEQYF	TGTGCCAGCAGCCAAGCCGAGGTGGGACTAGCCGAGCAGTACTTC
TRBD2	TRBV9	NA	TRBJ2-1	CASSGSGTLGNEQFF	TGTGCCAGCAGCGGCAGCGGGACCCTTGGGAATGAGCAGTTCTTC
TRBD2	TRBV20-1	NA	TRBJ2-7	CSAAIGGSYEQYF	TGCAGTGCTGCCATCGGGGGGTCCTACGAGCAGTACTTC
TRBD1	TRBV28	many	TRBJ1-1	CASRDRGAFTEAFF	TGTGCCAGCAGAGACAGGGGCGCGTTCACTGAAGCTTTCTTT
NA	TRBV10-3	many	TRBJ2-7	CAISDLRGSYEQYF	TGTGCCATCAGCGACTTGCGTGGGAGCTACGAGCAGTACTTC
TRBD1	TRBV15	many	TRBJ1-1	CATSKRTGARAEAFF	TGTGCCACCAGCAAGCGTACAGGGGCTCGAGCTGAAGCTTTCTTT
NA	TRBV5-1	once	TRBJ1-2	CASSLPEQPNYGYTF	TGCGCCAGCAGCTTACCGGAACAGCCTAACTATGGCTACACCTTC
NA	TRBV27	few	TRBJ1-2	CASRRVGDANYGYTF	TGTGCCAGCAGGAGGGTAGGGGACGCGAACTATGGCTACACCTTC
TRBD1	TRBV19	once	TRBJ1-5	CASSNTGDSNQPQHF	TGTGCCAGTAGTAATACAGGGGATAGCAATCAGCCCCAGCATTTT
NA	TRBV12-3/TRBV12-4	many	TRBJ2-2	CASSLGPPGELFF	TGTGCCAGCAGTCTAGGTCCCCCCGGGGAGCTGTTTTTT